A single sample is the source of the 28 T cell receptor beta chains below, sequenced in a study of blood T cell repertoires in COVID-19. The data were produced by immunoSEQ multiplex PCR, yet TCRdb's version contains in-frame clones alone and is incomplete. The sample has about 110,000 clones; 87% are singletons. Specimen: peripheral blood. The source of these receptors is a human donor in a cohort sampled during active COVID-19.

The CDR3 DNA reads TGTGCCAGTAGTATAAGGGGACAGGGGGCTAGCAATCAGCCCCAGCATTTT. This gives the protein CASSIRGQGASNQPQHF. The V call is TRBV19, the J call TRBJ1-5, with 12 bases lining up with TRBD1. V lost 2 bases and J lost 0; bases outside the gene matches: 2. Germline loops: CDR1 LNHDA, CDR2 SQIVND (reference sequence). This CDR3 contains 17 residues.

CDR3 in DNA: TGTGCCAGCAGCCGCGTAGGCCTAGCGGGAGGATACAATGAGCAGTTCTTC. Its translation: CASSRVGLAGGYNEQFF. The chain joins TRBV11-3 to TRBJ2-1; TRBD2 matches 11 bases. The V gene's germline CDR1 is SGHNT and CDR2 YENEEA. The CDR3 has 17 amino acids. With V trimmed by 5 bases and J by 4 bases, 10 bases remained unmatched.

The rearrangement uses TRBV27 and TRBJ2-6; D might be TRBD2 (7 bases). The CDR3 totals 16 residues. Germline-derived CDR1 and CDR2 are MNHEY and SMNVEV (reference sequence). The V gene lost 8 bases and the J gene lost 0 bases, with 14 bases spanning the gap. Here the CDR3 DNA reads TGTGCCAGCGGGGGGGAAGGGGGCTCTGGGGCCAACGTCCTGACTTTC. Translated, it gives CASGGEGGSGANVLTF.

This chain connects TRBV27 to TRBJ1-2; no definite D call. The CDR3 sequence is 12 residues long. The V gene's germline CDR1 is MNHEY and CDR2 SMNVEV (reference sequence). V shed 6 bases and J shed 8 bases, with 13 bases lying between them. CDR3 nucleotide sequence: TGTGCCAGCAGGGTCTCCGGAGGAGGCTACACCTTC. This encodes CASRVSGGGYTF.

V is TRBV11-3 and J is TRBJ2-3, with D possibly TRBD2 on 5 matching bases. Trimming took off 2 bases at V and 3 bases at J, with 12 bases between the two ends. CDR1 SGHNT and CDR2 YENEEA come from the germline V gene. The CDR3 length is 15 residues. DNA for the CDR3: TGTGCCAGCAGCTTAAGCGGTAGTCGAACAGATACGCAGTATTTT. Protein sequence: CASSLSGSRTDTQYF.

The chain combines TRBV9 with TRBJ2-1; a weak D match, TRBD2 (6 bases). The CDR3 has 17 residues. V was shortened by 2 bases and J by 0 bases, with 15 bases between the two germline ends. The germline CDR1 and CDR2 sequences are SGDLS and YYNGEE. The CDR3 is CASSVSGRSLSYNEQFF. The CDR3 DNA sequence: TGTGCCAGCAGCGTCAGCGGGCGATCCCTCTCCTACAATGAGCAGTTCTTC.

CDR3 protein: CASSTRDRGYNSPLHF. The CDR3, as DNA: TGTGCCAGTAGTACCCGGGACAGGGGCTATAATTCACCCCTCCACTTT. This sequence joins TRBV19 and TRBJ1-6; the match to TRBD1 covers 10 bases. Germline V CDR1 and CDR2: LNHDA, SQIVND (reference sequence). The CDR3 spans 16 residues. V lost 4 bases, J lost 3 bases, and 3 bases stayed unmatched.

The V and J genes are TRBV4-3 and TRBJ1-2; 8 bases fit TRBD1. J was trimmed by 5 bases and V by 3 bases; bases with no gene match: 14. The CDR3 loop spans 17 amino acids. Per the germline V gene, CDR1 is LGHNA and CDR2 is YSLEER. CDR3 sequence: CASSHQVAGGDRYGYTF. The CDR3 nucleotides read TGCGCCAGCAGCCACCAGGTGGCAGGGGGCGATCGGTATGGCTACACCTTC.

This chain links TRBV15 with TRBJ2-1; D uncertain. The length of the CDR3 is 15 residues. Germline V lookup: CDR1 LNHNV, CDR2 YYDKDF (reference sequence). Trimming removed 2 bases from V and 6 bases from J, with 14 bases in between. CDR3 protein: CATSRSRQVGNEQFF. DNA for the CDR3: TGTGCCACCAGCAGATCCCGGCAGGTGGGCAATGAGCAGTTCTTC. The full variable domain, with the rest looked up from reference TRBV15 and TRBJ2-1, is DAMVIQNPRYQVTQFGKPVTLSCSQTLNHNVMYWYQQKSSQAPKLLFHYYDKDFNNEADTPDNFQSRRPNTSFCFLDIRSPGLGDTAMYLCATSRSRQVGNEQFFGPGTRLTVL.

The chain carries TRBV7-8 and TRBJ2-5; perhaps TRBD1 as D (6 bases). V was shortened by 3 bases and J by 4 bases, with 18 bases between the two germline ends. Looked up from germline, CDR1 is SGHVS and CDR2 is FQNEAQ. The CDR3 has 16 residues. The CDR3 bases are TGTGCCAGCAGCTTTAAAGGTGGGACAACAGGAGAGACCCAGTACTTC. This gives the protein CASSFKGGTTGETQYF.

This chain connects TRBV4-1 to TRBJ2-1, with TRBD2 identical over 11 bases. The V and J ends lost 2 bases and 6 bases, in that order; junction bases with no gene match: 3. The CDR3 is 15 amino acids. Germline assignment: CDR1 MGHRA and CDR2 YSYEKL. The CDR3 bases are TGCGCCAGCAGCCAACTAGCGGGAGGTCTCAATGAGCAGTTCTTC. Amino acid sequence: CASSQLAGGLNEQFF.

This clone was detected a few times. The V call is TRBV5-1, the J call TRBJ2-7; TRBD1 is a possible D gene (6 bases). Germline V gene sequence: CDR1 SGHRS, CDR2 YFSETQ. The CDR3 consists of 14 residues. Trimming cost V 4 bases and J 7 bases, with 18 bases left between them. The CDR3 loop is CASSPDRFPGEQYF. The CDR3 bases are TGCGCCAGCAGCCCAGACAGGTTCCCGGGGGAGCAGTACTTC.

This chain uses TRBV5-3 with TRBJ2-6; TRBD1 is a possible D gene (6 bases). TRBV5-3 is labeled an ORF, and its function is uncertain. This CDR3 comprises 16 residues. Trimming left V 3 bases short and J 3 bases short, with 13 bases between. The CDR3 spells CARSCNRVCGANVLTF. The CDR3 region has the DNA TGTGCCAGAAGCTGTAACAGGGTATGTGGGGCCAACGTCCTGACTTTC.

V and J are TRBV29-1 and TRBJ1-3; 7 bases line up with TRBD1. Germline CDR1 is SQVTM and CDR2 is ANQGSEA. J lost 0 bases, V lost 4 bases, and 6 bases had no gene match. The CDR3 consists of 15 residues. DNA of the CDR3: TGCAGCGTTGTGGGGACAGTAGACTCTGGAAACACCATATATTTT. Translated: CSVVGTVDSGNTIYF.

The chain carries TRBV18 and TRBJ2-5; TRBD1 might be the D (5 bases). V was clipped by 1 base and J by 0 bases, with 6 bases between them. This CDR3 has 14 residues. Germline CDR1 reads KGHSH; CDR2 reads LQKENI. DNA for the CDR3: TGTGCCAGCTCACCACAGGGGCACCAAGAGACCCAGTACTTC. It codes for CASSPQGHQETQYF. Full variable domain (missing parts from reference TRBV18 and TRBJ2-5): NAGVMQNPRHLVRRRGQEARLRCSPMKGHSHVYWYRQLPEEGLKFMVYLQKENIIDESGMPKERFSAEFPKEGPSILRIQQVVRGDSAAYFCASSPQGHQETQYFGPGTRLLVL.

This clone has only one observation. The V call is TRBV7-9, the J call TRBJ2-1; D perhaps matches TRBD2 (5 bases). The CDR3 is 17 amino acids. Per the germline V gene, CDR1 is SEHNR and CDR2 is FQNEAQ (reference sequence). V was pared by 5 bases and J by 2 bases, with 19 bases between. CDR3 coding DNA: TGTGCCAGCAGCCGCCCCGTTGGGAGCGGCACCTACAATGAGCAGTTCTTC. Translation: CASSRPVGSGTYNEQFF.

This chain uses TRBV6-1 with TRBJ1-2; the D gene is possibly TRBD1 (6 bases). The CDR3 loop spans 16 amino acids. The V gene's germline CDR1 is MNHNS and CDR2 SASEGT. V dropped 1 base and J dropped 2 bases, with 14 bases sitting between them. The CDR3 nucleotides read TGTGCCAGCAGTGAAGGGGGGCCCAAAAACAACTATGGCTACACCTTC. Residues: CASSEGGPKNNYGYTF.

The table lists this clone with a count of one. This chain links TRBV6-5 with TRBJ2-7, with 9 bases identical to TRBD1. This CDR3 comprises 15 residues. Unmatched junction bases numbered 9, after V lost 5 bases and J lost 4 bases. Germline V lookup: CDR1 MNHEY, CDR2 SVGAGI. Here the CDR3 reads CASSHGQGFFYEQYF. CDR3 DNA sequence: TGTGCCAGCAGTCATGGACAGGGGTTTTTTTACGAGCAGTACTTC.

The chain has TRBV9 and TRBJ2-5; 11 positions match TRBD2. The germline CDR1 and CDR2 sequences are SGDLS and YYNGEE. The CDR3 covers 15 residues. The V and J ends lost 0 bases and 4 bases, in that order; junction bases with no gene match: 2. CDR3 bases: TGTGCCAGCAGCGTAGTAGCGGGGGGGCGAGAGACCCAGTACTTC. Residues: CASSVVAGGRETQYF.

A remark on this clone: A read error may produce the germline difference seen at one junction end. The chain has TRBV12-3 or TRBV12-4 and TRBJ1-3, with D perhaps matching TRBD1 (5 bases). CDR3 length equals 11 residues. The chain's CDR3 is CASSYGGAPLF. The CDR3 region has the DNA TGTGCCAGCAGCTATGGTGGGGCCCCGCTTTTT.

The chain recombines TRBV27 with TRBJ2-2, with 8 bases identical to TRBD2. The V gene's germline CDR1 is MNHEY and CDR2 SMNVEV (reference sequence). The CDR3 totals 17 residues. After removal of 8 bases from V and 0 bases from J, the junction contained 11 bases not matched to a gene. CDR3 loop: CASGGDSGNPNTGELFF. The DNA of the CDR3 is TGTGCCAGCGGTGGGGATAGCGGGAATCCGAACACCGGGGAGCTGTTTTTT.

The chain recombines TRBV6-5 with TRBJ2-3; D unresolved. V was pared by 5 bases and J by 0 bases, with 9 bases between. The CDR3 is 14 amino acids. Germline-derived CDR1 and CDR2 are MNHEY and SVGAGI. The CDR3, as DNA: TGTGCCAGCAGTCTCTCTTCTAGCACAGATACGCAGTATTTT. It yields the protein CASSLSSSTDTQYF.

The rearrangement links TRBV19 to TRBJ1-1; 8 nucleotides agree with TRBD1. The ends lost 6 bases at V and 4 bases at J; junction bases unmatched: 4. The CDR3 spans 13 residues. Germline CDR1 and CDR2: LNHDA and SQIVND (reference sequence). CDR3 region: CASSTTGATEAFF. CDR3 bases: TGTGCCAGTAGCACGACAGGGGCCACTGAAGCTTTCTTT.

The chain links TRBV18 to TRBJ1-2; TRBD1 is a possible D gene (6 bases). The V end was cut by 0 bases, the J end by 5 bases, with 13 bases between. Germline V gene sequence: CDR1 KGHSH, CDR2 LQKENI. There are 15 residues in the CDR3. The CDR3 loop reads CASSPPRGEGYGYTF. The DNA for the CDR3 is TGTGCCAGCTCACCACCCAGGGGCGAAGGATATGGCTACACCTTC. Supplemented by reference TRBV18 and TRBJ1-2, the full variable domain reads NAGVMQNPRHLVRRRGQEARLRCSPMKGHSHVYWYRQLPEEGLKFMVYLQKENIIDESGMPKERFSAEFPKEGPSILRIQQVVRGDSAAYFCASSPPRGEGYGYTFGSGTRLTVV.

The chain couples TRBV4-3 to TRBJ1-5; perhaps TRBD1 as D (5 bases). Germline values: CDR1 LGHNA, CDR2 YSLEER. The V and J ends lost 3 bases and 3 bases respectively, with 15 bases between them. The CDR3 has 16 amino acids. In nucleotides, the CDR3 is TGCGCCAGCAGCCAGTGGTGGGGGGTTCCCAATCAGCCCCAGCATTTT. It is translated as CASSQWWGVPNQPQHF.

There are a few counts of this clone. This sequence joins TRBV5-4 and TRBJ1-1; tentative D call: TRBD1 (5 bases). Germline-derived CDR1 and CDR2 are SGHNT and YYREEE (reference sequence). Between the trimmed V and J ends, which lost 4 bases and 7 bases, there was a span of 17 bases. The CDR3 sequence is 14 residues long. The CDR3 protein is CASSPTGGVGEAFF. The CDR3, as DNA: TGTGCCAGCAGCCCCACCGGAGGGGTGGGTGAAGCTTTCTTT.

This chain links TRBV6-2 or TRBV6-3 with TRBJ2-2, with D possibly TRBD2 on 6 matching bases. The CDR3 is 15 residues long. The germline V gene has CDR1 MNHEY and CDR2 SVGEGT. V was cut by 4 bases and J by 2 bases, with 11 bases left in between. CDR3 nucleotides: TGTGCCAGCAGTTTAATAGCGGTAAACACCGGGGAGCTGTTTTTT. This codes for CASSLIAVNTGELFF.

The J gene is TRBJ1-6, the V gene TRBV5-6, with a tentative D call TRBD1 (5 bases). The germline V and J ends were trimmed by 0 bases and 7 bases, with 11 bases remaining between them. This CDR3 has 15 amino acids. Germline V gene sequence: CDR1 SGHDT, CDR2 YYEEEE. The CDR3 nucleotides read TGTGCCAGCAGCTTGGTTGGGGGGTTGAATTCACCCCTCCACTTT. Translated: CASSLVGGLNSPLHF.